This T cell receptor beta chain came from a study of vaccination and CD4 T cells after COVID-19. Overall study: Post-vaccine sampling followed dose two by a median 72 days (range 14 to 241). Overlapping SARS-CoV-2, HCoV-NL63, HCoV-OC43 and HCoV-229E spike peptides stimulated the cells.

The assay that was used to sequence DNA from cultured CD4+ T cells was the Oncomine TCR Beta short-read assay. TCRdb processed the PCR reads anew with MiXCR; each CDR3 protein has one entry. Here the sample spans about 5,500 distinct CDR3 sequences, 39% being singletons. General observations from the study: With convalescent patients, a median roughly 83% of reactive clones emerged solely after vaccination.

A word on this clonotype: As yet, its antigen is unknown.

Treatment described: approximately nine-day PBMC culture with coronavirus spike peptide pools or control peptides (ViraFEST assay). Collection of the unexposed donor's CD4+ T cells took place before the COVID-19 pandemic (2011-2018). Germline CDR1 reads SGHRS; CDR2 reads YFSETQ. This CDR3 spans 14 amino acids. The V and J ends lost 0 bases and 8 bases respectively, with 14 bases between them. The clonotype was recovered from a human donor in good health. The sample was CD4+ T cells from blood, cultured in vitro. The rearrangement links TRBV5-1 to TRBJ1-2; D not resolved. As DNA, the CDR3 is TGCGCCAGCAGCTTGGACGGCGCGCTTGACGGCTACACCTTC. It encodes CASSLDGALDGYTF. The full variable domain, with the rest looked up from reference TRBV5-1 and TRBJ1-2, is KAGVTQTPRYLIKTRGQQVTLSCSPISGHRSVSWYQQTPGQGLQFLFEYFSETQRNKGNFPGRFSGRQFSNSRSEMNVSTLELGDSALYLCASSLDGALDGYTFGSGTRLTVV.